The next 2 T cell receptor beta chains were all read from a single sample in a study of lymphopenia after photon versus proton radiotherapy. Profiled with immunoSEQ multiplex PCR; TCRdb holds only in-frame clones, not every one. The sample shows roughly 61,000 clones, roughly 90% of them seen only once. Sample: peripheral blood, taken from a patient treated with proton-based radiotherapy. The source is a man older than 75 with esophageal cancer.

The chain combines TRBV2 with TRBJ2-3; D is undetermined. CDR1 SNHLY and CDR2 FYNNEI come from the germline V gene. The CDR3 length is 13 residues. Trimming left V 8 bases short and J 2 bases short, with 11 bases between. Here the CDR3 reads CASGVRNTDTQYF. The CDR3 DNA follows: TGTGCCAGCGGTGTACGGAACACAGATACGCAGTATTTT.

This clone turned up a few times. The gene calls are TRBV9 and TRBJ1-1, with 10 bases lining up with TRBD1. Germline V lookup: CDR1 SGDLS, CDR2 YYNGEE. V lost 4 bases to trimming and J lost 4 bases; unmatched junction nucleotides: 7. This CDR3 is 15 amino acids long. The CDR3 DNA is TGTGCCAGCAGCACCAAGGACAGGGGGGTCACTGAAGCTTTCTTT. Its protein product is CASSTKDRGVTEAFF.